This T cell receptor beta chain was recorded in a study of T cells in localized non-small cell lung cancer. Turning to this clone: Its antigen is not identified.

In germline, CDR1 is LNHDA, CDR2 SQIVND (reference sequence). There are 14 residues in the CDR3. V lost 3 bases and J 5 bases, leaving 10 bases between the germline ends. Notes on the study in general: Uninvolved adjacent lung had higher T cell clonality than tumor and all other tissues. Among the top 100 tumor clones, a median about 52 appeared in adjacent lung.

The protocol was immunoSEQ multiplex PCR, while the TCRdb copy is restricted to in-frame clones and leaves out a portion. The sample holds 7,000 to 7,500 clones, around 50% seen once. The sequencing here drew on lymph node tissue, taken before any cancer treatment. This TCR was sampled from an older female donor with stage I lung adenocarcinoma. The chain employs TRBV19 and TRBJ1-4, with D perhaps matching TRBD1 (5 bases). CDR3 sequence (DNA): TGTGCCAGTAGTATTTCGGGGCCAAATGAAAAACTGTTTTTT. This encodes CASSISGPNEKLFF.